This T cell receptor beta chain was sequenced during a study of cytomegalovirus exposure and HLA in healthy donors. Study in general: Assignment to the Caucasian-associated ancestry cluster applied to approximately 80% of the approximately 420 genotyped donors.

PCR involved 60 Vbeta and 13 Jbeta primers. Repertoires were generated with immunoSEQ multiplex PCR, while TCRdb's copy carries only in-frame clones and drops some. The data show 95,000 to 100,000 clones, roughly 80% seen once. This clone was seen only a few times. CDR3 length equals 15 residues. CDR1 is LNHDA, CDR2 SQIVND, per germline (reference sequence). V dropped 3 bases and J dropped 6; count of bases not matched to a gene: 9. Material: PBMCs. The J gene is TRBJ1-2, the V gene TRBV19; 8 bases align to TRBD1. This TCR derives from a man aged 35 to 55 in good health and CMV-seronegative. The CDR3 loop is CASSITGRGHDGYTF. CDR3 nucleotide sequence: TGTGCCAGTAGTATTACGGGCAGGGGGCACGATGGCTACACCTTC.